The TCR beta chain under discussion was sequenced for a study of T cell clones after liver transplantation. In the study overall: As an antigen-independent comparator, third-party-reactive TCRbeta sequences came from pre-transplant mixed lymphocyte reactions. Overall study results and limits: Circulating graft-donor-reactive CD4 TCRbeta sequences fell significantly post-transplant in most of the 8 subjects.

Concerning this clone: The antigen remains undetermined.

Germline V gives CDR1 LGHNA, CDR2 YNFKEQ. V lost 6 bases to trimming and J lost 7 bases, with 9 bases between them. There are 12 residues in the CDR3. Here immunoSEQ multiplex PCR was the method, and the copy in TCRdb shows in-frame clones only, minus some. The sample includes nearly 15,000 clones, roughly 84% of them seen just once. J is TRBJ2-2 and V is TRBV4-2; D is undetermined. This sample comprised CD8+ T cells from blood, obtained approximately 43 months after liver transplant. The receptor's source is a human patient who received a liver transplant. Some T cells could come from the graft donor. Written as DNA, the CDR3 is TGTGCCAGCAGACCCGAGGTCGGGGAGCTGTTTTTT. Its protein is CASRPEVGELFF.